This TCR beta chain was observed in a study of neurological immune-mediated disorders. The CDR3 spans 14 residues. Trimming stripped 6 bases from V and 8 bases from J, with 19 bases between. Germline values: CDR1 ENHRY, CDR2 SYGVKD. This clonotype has ten or more counts. Time point noted: longitudinal time-point 2. Stored at -80 C, 2 million PBMCs were the source of the unsorted libraries. Synthesis of cDNA was carried out by template-switch 5'RACE. The reaction used 10-nucleotide random UMIs. Over 160 million TCR-beta sequences, together covering 15-18 subjects, were produced by every individual sequencing run that was carried out. TCRdb re-called the 5' RACE reads through MiXCR, storing one row per CDR3 protein. The sample yields about 80,000 distinct CDR3 sequences, more than 5% seen once.

This chain uses TRBV10-3 with TRBJ1-1; perhaps TRBD1 as D (6 bases). The sequence derives from an older woman with multiple sclerosis. The sequencing sample was made of PBMCs. As DNA, the CDR3 is TGTGCCATCAGCTGGGGGGGCGCTTATTCCGAAGCTTTCTTT. It encodes CAISWGGAYSEAFF.